The clone carrying this T cell receptor (beta chain) was observed at least ten times. The antigen remains undetermined. This record belongs to a study of blood T cells in healthy people across ages. Together with a sample-barcoded 5' primer, a J-beta primer mix was included in a second PCR lasting roughly 6 to 12 cycles. Samples each returned at least 2.5 million CDR3-containing paired-end reads. In TCRdb, the 5' RACE reads were re-called with MiXCR into one record per CDR3 protein. The table shows about 2 million distinct CDR3 sequences, with approximately 50% occurring only once. Isolation yielded PBMCs, at least 7 million per sample, in every case. Study-wide points: There were more naive CD4+ cells and higher diversity in long-lived donors than in aged donors.

This CDR3 contains 15 residues. With 4 bases removed from V and 1 base from J, the gap between germline ends came to 14 bases. Germline-derived CDR1 and CDR2 are SGHRS and YFSETQ. The sequencing input was blood. The receptor was derived from a woman aged 40 to 50 in good health. The chain uses TRBV5-1 and TRBJ2-5, with a weak D call TRBD1 (6 bases). The CDR3 nucleotides are TGCGCCAGCAGCCAAATGGCAGGGGCCCAAGAGACCCAGTACTTC. This codes for CASSQMAGAQETQYF.